Listed here are 20 T cell receptor beta chains from one sample, sequenced in a study of CD8 T cells in Susac syndrome. An amount of RNA that ranged from 0.5 to 1 ug was reverse transcribed with random hexamers. MiXCR, applied by TCRdb to the immunoSEQ multiplex PCR reads, yields one record per CDR3 protein. The profile shows 140,000 to 150,000 distinct CDR3 sequences, roughly 94% of them singletons. Sequenced sample: CD4+ T cells from PBMCs. The receptor source for this set is a human donor in good health.

V gene TRBV9 combines with J gene TRBJ2-6; D gene uncertain. Germline V gives CDR1 SGDLS, CDR2 YYNGEE. V dropped 0 bases and J dropped 1 base, with 5 bases sitting between them. This CDR3 contains 15 residues. CDR3 region: CASSVVSSGANVLTF. The CDR3 DNA is TGTGCCAGCAGCGTAGTCTCATCTGGGGCCAACGTCCTGACTTTC.

The gene calls are TRBV27 and TRBJ2-5; 8 nucleotides match TRBD1. The CDR3 sequence is 19 residues long. The V segment lost 6 bases and the J segment 5 bases; nucleotides outside the gene matches: 23. The germline CDR1 and CDR2 sequences are MNHEY and SMNVEV (reference sequence). Here the CDR3 reads CASSRRLSRTGSIGETQYF. CDR3 coding DNA: TGTGCCAGCAGCCGAAGGCTCTCCCGGACAGGGAGTATCGGCGAGACCCAGTACTTC.

J is TRBJ2-4 and V is TRBV4-1; TRBD1 agrees at 9 bases. There are 20 residues in the CDR3. CDR1 and CDR2 from the germline V gene are MGHRA and YSYEKL. The J segment lost 0 bases and the V segment lost 0 bases, leaving 12 bases of the junction unmatched. CDR3: CASSQDLWDRAVLAKNIQYF. CDR3 bases: TGCGCCAGCAGCCAAGATCTGTGGGACAGGGCCGTCCTAGCCAAAAACATTCAGTACTTC.

CDR3 loop: CASRTGGYRDTEAFF. CDR3 DNA sequence: TGTGCCAGCAGAACAGGGGGCTATCGGGACACTGAAGCTTTCTTT. The rearrangement uses TRBV2 and TRBJ1-1, with TRBD1 matching over 9 bases. Germline V gene data show CDR1 as SNHLY and CDR2 as FYNNEI. The trim removed 6 bases at V and 3 bases at J, leaving 8 bases unmatched. The CDR3 is 15 residues long.

The chain recombines TRBV9 with TRBJ2-5; 8 nucleotides align to TRBD2. The CDR3 is 19 residues long. The junction had 15 bases not matched to a gene; V was cut back by 0 bases and J by 2 bases. The germline CDR1 and CDR2 sequences are SGDLS and YYNGEE. Here the CDR3 reads CASSVAPLLSGGSQETQYF. In nucleotides, the CDR3 is TGTGCCAGCAGCGTAGCCCCACTCCTATCGGGAGGGAGTCAAGAGACCCAGTACTTC.

The V gene is TRBV20-1, the J gene TRBJ2-2; 9 bases are a match to TRBD1. This CDR3 comprises 17 residues. J was trimmed by 4 bases and V by 7 bases; bases with no gene match: 16. The germline V gene has CDR1 DFQATT and CDR2 SNEGSKA (reference sequence). This CDR3 is CSVATGGDFEITGELFF. The CDR3 nucleotides read TGCAGTGTCGCGACAGGGGGAGACTTTGAGATCACCGGGGAGCTGTTTTTT.

This rearrangement joins TRBV29-1 to TRBJ1-2; D uncertain. V was cut by 5 bases and J by 1 base, with 5 bases left in between. CDR3 size: 11 residues. Germline V gene data show CDR1 as SQVTM and CDR2 as ANQGSEA. The CDR3 loop reads CSVHRNYGYTF. The CDR3 DNA reads TGCAGCGTTCACCGTAACTATGGCTACACCTTC.

The V gene is TRBV18, the J gene TRBJ2-3, with TRBD2 identical over 9 bases. This CDR3 has 16 amino acids. Trimming at V came to 5 bases and at J to 3 bases, leaving 9 bases not matched to a gene. CDR1 is KGHSH, CDR2 LQKENI, per germline. Written as DNA, the CDR3 is TGTGCCAGCTCATGGACCCCGGGACTAGCTACAGATACGCAGTATTTT. It codes for CASSWTPGLATDTQYF.

V is TRBV2 and J is TRBJ2-1, with TRBD1 identical over 9 bases. The germline gives CDR1 SNHLY, CDR2 FYNNEI. The trim removed 8 bases at V and 0 bases at J, leaving 2 bases unmatched. The CDR3 sequence is 14 residues long. CDR3 protein: CASDRGSSYNEQFF. The CDR3 coding sequence is TGTGCCAGCGACAGGGGGAGCTCCTACAATGAGCAGTTCTTC.

The rearrangement links TRBV20-1 to TRBJ2-5, with a weak D call TRBD2 (7 bases). V lost 2 bases to trimming and J lost 7 bases, with 11 bases between them. CDR3 size: 12 residues. Germline values: CDR1 DFQATT, CDR2 SNEGSKA (reference sequence). The CDR3 nucleotides are TGCAGTGCTAGACAGGGGAGGGGGACCCAGTACTTC. Encoded protein: CSARQGRGTQYF.

The chain combines TRBV2 with TRBJ2-3; D not resolved. Germline V gene data show CDR1 as SNHLY and CDR2 as FYNNEI. The CDR3 is 13 residues long. Trimming cost V 4 bases and J 2 bases, with 7 bases left between them. CDR3 residues: CASSGPFTDTQYF. For the CDR3, the DNA is TGTGCCAGCAGTGGACCCTTCACAGATACGCAGTATTTT.

The rearrangement links TRBV19 to TRBJ2-4, with D tentatively TRBD2 (6 bases). The CDR3 length is 13 residues. V dropped 10 bases and J dropped 8 bases, with 18 bases sitting between them. The germline V gene has CDR1 LNHDA and CDR2 SQIVND (reference sequence). The CDR3 loop reads CATAKGGVDIQYF. In nucleotides, the CDR3 is TGTGCCACTGCCAAGGGAGGAGTAGACATTCAGTACTTC.

The J gene is TRBJ2-2, the V gene TRBV6-1; TRBD2 aligns across 12 bases. CDR3 length: 18 residues. V gave up 6 bases and J gave up 7 bases; unmatched junction bases: 15. CDR1 MNHNS and CDR2 SASEGT come from the germline V gene. In nucleotides, the CDR3 is TGTGCCAGCAGCTTTCTATCGACTAGCGGGAGTAGTGTCGGGGAGCTGTTTTTT. This codes for CASSFLSTSGSSVGELFF.

This clonotype has just one count. J is TRBJ1-5 and V is TRBV7-6; D remains unclear. Germline-derived CDR1 and CDR2 are SGHVS and FNYEAQ. The CDR3 is 13 amino acids. V lost 4 bases to trimming and J lost 5 bases, with 9 bases between them. In DNA form, the CDR3 reads TGTGCCAGCAGCTCCAGAAGGGATCAGCCCCAGCATTTT. Encoded protein: CASSSRRDQPQHF.

The CDR3 DNA reads as TGCAGCGTTGCAAGGGACAGGGGGCTGAGGGGCTACACCTTC. Translating gives CSVARDRGLRGYTF. This chain links TRBV29-1 with TRBJ1-2; 12 bases align to TRBD1. J was trimmed by 8 bases and V by 4 bases; bases with no gene match: 8. The CDR3 has 14 amino acids. In germline, CDR1 is SQVTM, CDR2 ANQGSEA.

V is TRBV14 and J is TRBJ1-1; unclear D gene. CDR3 size: 11 residues. Germline V gene lookup returns CDR1 SGHDN and CDR2 FVKESK. V lost 3 bases and J lost 5, with 4 bases in between. CDR3 amino acids: CASSHLTEAFF. The DNA of the CDR3 is TGTGCCAGCAGCCATTTGACTGAAGCTTTCTTT.

V gene TRBV5-4 combines with J gene TRBJ1-1; 11 bases are shared with TRBD1. The CDR3 sequence is 15 residues long. The germline CDR1 and CDR2 sequences are SGHNT and YYREEE (reference sequence). V lost 2 bases, J lost 3 bases, and 3 bases stayed unmatched. Here the CDR3 reads CASSFRDRGYTEAFF. For the CDR3, the DNA is TGTGCCAGCAGCTTCCGGGACAGGGGGTACACTGAAGCTTTCTTT.

The V and J genes are TRBV19 and TRBJ2-1; the D call may be TRBD1 or TRBD2 (5 bases each). This CDR3 is 12 amino acids long. Germline V gene lookup returns CDR1 LNHDA and CDR2 SQIVND (reference sequence). V was clipped by 3 bases and J by 9 bases, with 9 bases between them. For the CDR3, the DNA is TGTGCCAGTAGTATCGGGGACGGTGAGCAGTTCTTC. Translated, it gives CASSIGDGEQFF.

The V and J genes are TRBV20-1 and TRBJ1-5; D may be TRBD1 (6 bases). The CDR3 loop spans 15 amino acids. Per germline, CDR1 DFQATT and CDR2 SNEGSKA (reference sequence). V was shortened by 6 bases and J by 2 bases, with 17 bases between the two germline ends. DNA of the CDR3: TGCAGTGCCCGTCAGGGGTTGGGCGGCAATCAGCCCCAGCATTTT. Translation gives CSARQGLGGNQPQHF.

The rearrangement links TRBV28 to TRBJ1-5; D is ambiguous. In germline, CDR1 is MDHEN, CDR2 SYDVKM. V was cut by 6 bases and J by 0 bases, with 12 bases left in between. The CDR3 has 15 amino acids. The CDR3 region has the DNA TGTGCCAGCAGGGCCTTTAGGGATAGCAATCAGCCCCAGCATTTT. As protein: CASRAFRDSNQPQHF.